This T cell receptor beta chain was obtained from a study of T cell changes during pregnancy in multiple sclerosis. The V and J ends lost 5 bases and 4 bases respectively, with 11 bases between them. The CDR3 is 13 amino acids. Germline assignment: CDR1 ENHRY and CDR2 SYGVKD. Assay used: immunoSEQ multiplex PCR; TCRdb lists only in-frame clones, some missing. The sample shows tens of thousands of clones, 85% to 95% of them seen only once. This sequence was found in a female donor with multiple sclerosis, enrolled in a pregnancy study. The genes are TRBV10-3 and TRBJ1-2; tentative D call: TRBD1 (5 bases). The sample consisted of peripheral blood, taken in the first trimester of pregnancy. The CDR3 sequence: CAISPDKGYGYTF. The CDR3 nucleotides read TGTGCCATCAGTCCGGACAAAGGCTATGGCTACACCTTC.